The text below deals with one TCR beta chain. Its antigen is not known. The sample originates from a study of shared clonotypes between healthy human individuals. The study, taken as a whole, reports: Compared with clonotypes that all four donors shared, non-shared clonotypes had lower generation probabilities.

The table came from immunoSEQ multiplex PCR; TCRdb's copy has only in-frame clones and leaves some out. Among about 770,000 clones listed, around 70% were seen once. V lost 7 bases to trimming and J lost 5 bases, with 18 bases between them. This CDR3 has 14 residues. Germline V gene data show CDR1 as SQVTM and CDR2 as ANQGSEA. The chain links TRBV29-1 to TRBJ2-1, with D perhaps TRBD2 (5 bases). Material for sequencing was memory CD4+ T cells sorted from blood. Subset reported: CD45RA-negative fraction. This receptor was taken from a woman in her 30s in good health. CDR3 bases: TGCAGCGGCGAAAGGGTAGCGAACGACAATGAGCAGTTCTTC. Protein: CSGERVANDNEQFF.